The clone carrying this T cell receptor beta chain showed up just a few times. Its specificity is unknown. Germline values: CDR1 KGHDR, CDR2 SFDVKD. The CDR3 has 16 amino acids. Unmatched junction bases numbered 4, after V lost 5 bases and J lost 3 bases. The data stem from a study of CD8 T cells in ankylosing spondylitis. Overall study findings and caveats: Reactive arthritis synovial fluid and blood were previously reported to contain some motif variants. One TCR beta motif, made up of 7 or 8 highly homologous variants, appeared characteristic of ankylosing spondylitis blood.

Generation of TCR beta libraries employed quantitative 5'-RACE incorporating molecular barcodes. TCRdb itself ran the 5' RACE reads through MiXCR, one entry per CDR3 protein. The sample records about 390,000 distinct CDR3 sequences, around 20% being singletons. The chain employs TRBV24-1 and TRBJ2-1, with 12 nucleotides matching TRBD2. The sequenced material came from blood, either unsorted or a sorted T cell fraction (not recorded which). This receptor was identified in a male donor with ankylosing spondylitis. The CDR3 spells CATSARTSGVYNEQFF. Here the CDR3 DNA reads TGTGCCACCAGTGCCCGGACTAGCGGGGTCTACAATGAGCAGTTCTTC.